This T cell receptor beta chain is drawn from a study of T cell responses to AZD1222 COVID-19 vaccine. Researchers grouped second doses given at about 4 or about 12 weeks into one pool. The germline CDR1 and CDR2 sequences are SGDLS and YYNGEE. CDR3 size: 13 residues. As to this clone: Its antigen is not identified. One junction end disagrees with the germline gene, perhaps due to a read error.

Study-level findings and limits: At 160-218 and 743-854, vaccine-associated CD4 TCRs were dominant, and they spanned spike. Researchers took repertoire samples only after the peak T cell response had come.

Assay used: immunoSEQ multiplex PCR; TCRdb lists only in-frame clones, some missing. The sample holds roughly 200,000 clones, approximately 90% seen once. This TCR came from an adult who received the AZD1222 COVID-19 vaccine. The V call is TRBV9, the J call TRBJ1-1; D is perhaps TRBD1 (6 bases). Sample: peripheral blood, taken 28 days after the second AZD1222 dose. The CDR3 reads CASSVEGRGESFF. In nucleotides, the CDR3 is TGTGCCAGCAGCGTAGAGGGCAGGGGTGAATCTTTCTTT.